These 9 T cell receptor beta chains originate from one sample sequenced in a study of T cells expressing NK-cell markers. Following a re-call of the 5' RACE reads, TCRdb has one entry per CDR3 protein and lacks DNA. The sample totals 300,000 to 450,000 distinct CDR3 sequences. The sequenced sample consisted of blood T cells: a sorted CD56 or NKG2C T cell subset, CD4+ or CD8+ T cells, or bulk PBMC T cells (not recorded which). The receptors stem from a man aged 18-69 years in good health.

The chain carries TRBV2 and TRBJ1-2; TCRdb selects TRBD1, and the lack of DNA leaves this call unchecked. Germline CDR1 and CDR2: SNHLY and FYNNEI. The CDR3 runs 15 residues. The chain's CDR3 is CASSRTGGSNYGYTF.

This CDR3 is CATRDPTWNYNEQFF. The chain couples TRBV24-1 to TRBJ2-1. Germline-derived CDR1 and CDR2 are KGHDR and SFDVKD. The CDR3 has 15 amino acids.

This sequence joins TRBV28 and TRBJ2-3; the D call from TCRdb, TRBD1, cannot be confirmed without DNA. The CDR3 is 16 residues long. Germline CDR1 and CDR2: MDHEN and SYDVKM. The CDR3 sequence: CASSNPRGPSTDTQYF.

The chain couples TRBV6-5 to TRBJ1-5. CDR3 length: 15 residues. CDR1 and CDR2 from the germline V gene are MNHEY and SVGAGI. CDR3 sequence: CASSYSGRTLQPQHF.

This chain links TRBV12-3 or TRBV12-4 with TRBJ2-1; the TCRdb D gene call, TRBD1, has no DNA to confirm it. This CDR3 has 16 residues. CDR3 protein: CASSGPEQGIVNEQFF.

The chain employs TRBV5-1 and TRBJ2-7; checking the TCRdb D call of TRBD1 is not possible without DNA. CDR3 length: 14 residues. Germline CDR1 and CDR2: SGHRS and YFSETQ. The CDR3 reads CASSLGQGLDEQYF.

The chain recombines TRBV9 with TRBJ2-7. The CDR3 sequence is 14 residues long. Germline V gives CDR1 SGDLS, CDR2 YYNGEE. This chain's CDR3 is CASSVKGTSYEQYF.

The chain couples TRBV13 to TRBJ2-5; TCRdb's assignment of TRBD1 cannot be checked, as there is no DNA. Germline CDR1 reads PRHDT; CDR2 reads FYEKMQ (reference sequence). CDR3 length equals 16 residues. The CDR3 loop reads CASSFRTSGGLETQYF.

V usage is TRBV20-1 and J usage is TRBJ1-1. CDR1 and CDR2 (germline): DFQATT, SNEGSKA (reference sequence). This CDR3 spans 13 amino acids. The CDR3 reads CSAMRRMNTEAFF.